This entry is about one T cell receptor (beta chain). The antigen is unknown. This entry belongs to a study of post-analysis software for immune sequencing data. Germline trimming cut 3 bases from V and 8 bases from J; bases unmatched to any gene: 7. Looked up from germline, CDR1 is SGHTA and CDR2 is FQGNSA. This CDR3 is built from 15 residues. Overall study findings and caveats: Patients showed TRBV5-6, TRBV5-1 and TRBV20-1 among four to six TRBV segments more frequent than in controls. Versus controls, multiple sclerosis patients showed significantly lower diversity (normalized Chao1).

cDNA libraries of TCR beta carried unique molecular identifiers. Each batch of about 0.85 to 10 million T cells produced 400,000 to 650,000 cDNA molecules. TCRdb reprocessed the PCR reads with MiXCR, giving one entry per CDR3 protein. The sample yields hundreds of thousands of distinct CDR3 sequences, roughly 27% seen once. Sequenced sample: blood. The chain uses TRBV7-2 and TRBJ2-1, with 10 nucleotides matching TRBD2. This clonotype was obtained from a girl aged 5-17 years with multiple sclerosis. CDR3 nucleotides: TGTGCCAGCAGCTTCCTAGCGGGAGAGGGGGATGAGCAGTTCTTC. Protein sequence: CASSFLAGEGDEQFF.